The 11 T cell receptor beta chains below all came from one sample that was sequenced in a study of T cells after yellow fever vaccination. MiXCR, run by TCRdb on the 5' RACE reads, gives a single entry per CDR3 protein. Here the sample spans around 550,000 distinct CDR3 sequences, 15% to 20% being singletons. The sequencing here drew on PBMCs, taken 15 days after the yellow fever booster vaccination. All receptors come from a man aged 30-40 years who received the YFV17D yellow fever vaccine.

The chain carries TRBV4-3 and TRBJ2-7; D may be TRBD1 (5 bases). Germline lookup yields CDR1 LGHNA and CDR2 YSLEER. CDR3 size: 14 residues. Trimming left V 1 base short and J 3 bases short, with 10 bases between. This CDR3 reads CASSQGPGNYEQYF. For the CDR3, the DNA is TGCGCCAGCAGCCAAGGACCAGGGAACTACGAGCAGTACTTC.

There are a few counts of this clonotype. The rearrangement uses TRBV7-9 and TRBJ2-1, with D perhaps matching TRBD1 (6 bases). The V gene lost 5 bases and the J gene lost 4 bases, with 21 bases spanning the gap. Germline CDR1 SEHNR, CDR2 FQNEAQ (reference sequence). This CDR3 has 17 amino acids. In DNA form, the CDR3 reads TGTGCCAGCAGCCCCCGGGACAACGCGCGGGCTTACAATGAGCAGTTCTTC. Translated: CASSPRDNARAYNEQFF. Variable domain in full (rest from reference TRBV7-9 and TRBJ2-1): DTGVSQNPRHKITKRGQNVTFRCDPISEHNRLYWYRQTLGQGPEFLTYFQNEAQLEKSRLLSDRFSAERPKGSFSTLEIQRTEQGDSAMYLCASSPRDNARAYNEQFFGPGTRLTVL.

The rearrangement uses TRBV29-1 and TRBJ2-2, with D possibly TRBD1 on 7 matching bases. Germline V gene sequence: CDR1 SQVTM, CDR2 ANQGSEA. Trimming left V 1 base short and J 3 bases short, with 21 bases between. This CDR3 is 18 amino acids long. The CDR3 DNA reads TGCAGCGTTGAAGGTGCCCCAGGGGGGTGTAGAGACACCGGGGAGCTGTTTTTT. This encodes CSVEGAPGGCRDTGELFF.

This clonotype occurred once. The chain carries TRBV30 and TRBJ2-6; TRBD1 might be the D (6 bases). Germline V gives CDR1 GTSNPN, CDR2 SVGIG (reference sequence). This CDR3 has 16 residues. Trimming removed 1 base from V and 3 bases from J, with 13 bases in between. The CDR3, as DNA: TGTGCCTGGAGTGAGGTGGGGGCCAATGGGGCCAACGTCCTGACTTTC. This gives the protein CAWSEVGANGANVLTF.

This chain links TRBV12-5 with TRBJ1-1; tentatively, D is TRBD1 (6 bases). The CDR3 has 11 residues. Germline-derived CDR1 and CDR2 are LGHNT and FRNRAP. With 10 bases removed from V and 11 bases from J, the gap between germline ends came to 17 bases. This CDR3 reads CATSRGKRAFF. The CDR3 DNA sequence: TGTGCTACCTCTAGGGGGAAAAGGGCTTTCTTT.

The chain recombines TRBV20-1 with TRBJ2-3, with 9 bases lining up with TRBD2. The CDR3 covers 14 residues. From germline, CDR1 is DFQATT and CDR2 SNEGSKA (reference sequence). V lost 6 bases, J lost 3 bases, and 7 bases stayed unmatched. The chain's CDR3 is CSADSGRGTDTQYF. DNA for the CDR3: TGCAGTGCCGATAGCGGGAGAGGAACAGATACGCAGTATTTT.

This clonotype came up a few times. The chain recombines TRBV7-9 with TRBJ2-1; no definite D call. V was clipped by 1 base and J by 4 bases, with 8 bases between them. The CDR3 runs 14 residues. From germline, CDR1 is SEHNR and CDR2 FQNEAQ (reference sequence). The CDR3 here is CASSLGFEYNEQFF. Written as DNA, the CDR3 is TGTGCCAGCAGCTTAGGGTTCGAGTACAATGAGCAGTTCTTC.

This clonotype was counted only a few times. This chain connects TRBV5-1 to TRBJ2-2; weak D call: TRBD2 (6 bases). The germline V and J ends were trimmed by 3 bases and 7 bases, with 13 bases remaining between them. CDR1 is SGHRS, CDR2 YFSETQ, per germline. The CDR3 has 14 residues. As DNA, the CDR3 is TGCGCCAGCAGCTGGCGGGGAAGGGGCGGGGAGCTGTTTTTT. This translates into CASSWRGRGGELFF.

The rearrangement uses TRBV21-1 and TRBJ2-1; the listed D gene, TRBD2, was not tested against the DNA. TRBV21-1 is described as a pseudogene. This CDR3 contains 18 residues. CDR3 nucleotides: TGTGCCAGCAGCAAGACTAGCGGGAGGGGTAGCTCCTACAATGAGCAGTTCTTC. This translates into CASSKTSGRGSSYNEQFF.

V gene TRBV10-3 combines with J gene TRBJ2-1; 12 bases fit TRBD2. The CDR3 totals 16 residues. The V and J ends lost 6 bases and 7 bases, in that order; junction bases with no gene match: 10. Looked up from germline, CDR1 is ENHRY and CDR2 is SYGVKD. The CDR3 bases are TGTGCCATCAGCCCCGCTAGCGGGAGGGCGGAGAATGAGCAGTTCTTC. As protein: CAISPASGRAENEQFF.

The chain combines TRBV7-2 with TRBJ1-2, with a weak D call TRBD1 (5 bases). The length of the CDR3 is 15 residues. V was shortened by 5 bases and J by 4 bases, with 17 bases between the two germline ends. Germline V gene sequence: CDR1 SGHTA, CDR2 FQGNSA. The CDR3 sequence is CASSGRSGIGYGYTF. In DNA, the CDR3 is TGTGCCAGCAGCGGGCGCTCAGGGATCGGCTATGGCTACACCTTC. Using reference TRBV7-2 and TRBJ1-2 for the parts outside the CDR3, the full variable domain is GAGVSQSPSNKVTEKGKDVELRCDPISGHTALYWYRQSLGQGLEFLIYFQGNSAPDKSGLPSDRFSAERTGGSVSTLTIQRTQQEDSAVYLCASSGRSGIGYGYTFGSGTRLTVV.